Listed here are 31 T cell receptor beta chains from one sample, sequenced in a study of CD8+CD57+ T cells in acquired aplastic anemia. Whole-study results and caveats: A lower diversity was found for CD8+CD57+ cells than for total CD4+ and CD8+ pools in patients.

Genomic DNA served as template for TCR beta VDJ and CDR3 profiling. Each CDR3 protein gets one entry after TCRdb re-called the reads with MiXCR. This sample has about 20,000 distinct CDR3 sequences, with under 40% found just once. The antigens for these receptors are not known. Sequenced patients had shown CD8+CD57+ cell expansion by flow cytometry. Specimen: CD8+CD57+ T cells sorted from PBMCs. Described subset: bead-enriched CD8+CD57+ effector memory T cells from SAA patients. These receptors originate from a human donor with aplastic anemia.

This sequence joins TRBV7-2 and TRBJ2-3; 10 nucleotides match TRBD2. Germline CDR1 and CDR2: SGHTA and FQGNSA. Losses at the gene ends were 3 bases for V and 5 bases for J; bases not matched to a gene: 8. CDR3 length: 16 residues. This CDR3 is CASSFFSSGRGDTQYF. The CDR3 DNA follows: TGTGCCAGCAGCTTTTTTTCCAGCGGGAGGGGAGATACGCAGTATTTT.

In its sample, this clonotype was seen many times. This sequence joins TRBV20-1 and TRBJ1-6, with unresolved D. From germline, CDR1 is DFQATT and CDR2 SNEGSKA (reference sequence). The CDR3 length is 13 residues. Between the trimmed V and J ends, which lost 6 bases and 9 bases, there was a span of 15 bases. CDR3 sequence: CSASPTYGSPLHF. The CDR3 bases are TGCAGTGCCTCACCTACCTACGGTTCACCCCTCCACTTT.

Written as DNA, the CDR3 is TGTGCCAGCAGCTTGTACGAATCCTACGAGCAGTACTTC. This sequence encodes CASSLYESYEQYF. V is TRBV5-5 and J is TRBJ2-7; the D is unclear. V was clipped by 1 base and J by 1 base, with 6 bases between them. CDR1 and CDR2 from the germline V gene are SGHKS and YYEKEE (reference sequence). The CDR3 is 13 residues long.

This clonotype was found a few times. The chain combines TRBV2 with TRBJ1-5; D uncertain. CDR3 length: 15 amino acids. Deletions cut 3 bases from V and 0 bases from J, with 9 bases between. The germline V gene has CDR1 SNHLY and CDR2 FYNNEI. CDR3 nucleotides: TGTGCCAGCAGTGATCAGGTGACTAGCAATCAGCCCCAGCATTTT. Translating it yields CASSDQVTSNQPQHF. Full variable domain (outside the CDR3, taken from reference TRBV2 and TRBJ1-5): EPEVTQTPSHQVTQMGQEVILRCVPISNHLYFYWYRQILGQKVEFLVSFYNNEISEKSEIFDDQFSVERPDGSNFTLKIRSTKLEDSAMYFCASSDQVTSNQPQHFGDGTRLSIL.

The genes are TRBV20-1 and TRBJ2-7, with 7 bases that match TRBD2. With V trimmed by 6 bases and J by 3 bases, 14 bases remained unmatched. Germline lookup yields CDR1 DFQATT and CDR2 SNEGSKA (reference sequence). The CDR3 runs to 15 residues. CDR3 loop: CSAEDRDYGNYEQYV. DNA of the CDR3: TGCAGTGCCGAGGACCGGGACTACGGGAACTACGAGCAGTACGTC.

CDR3 loop: CAISDSGARGTDTQYF. The CDR3 DNA follows: TGTGCCATCAGTGACTCAGGGGCGCGGGGCACAGATACGCAGTATTTT. The chain has TRBV10-3 and TRBJ2-3; perhaps TRBD1 as D (6 bases). This CDR3 region has 16 residues. The germline gives CDR1 ENHRY, CDR2 SYGVKD. V was pared by 3 bases and J by 1 base, with 14 bases between.

As concerns this clonotype: One junction end disagrees with the germline gene, perhaps due to a read error. The chain couples TRBV12-3 or TRBV12-4 to TRBJ2-1; 11 nucleotides align to TRBD2. This CDR3 has 16 amino acids. The CDR3 coding sequence is TGTGCCAGCAGTCGTTCCGGGACTAGCGGATACAATGAGCAGCTCTTC. It yields the protein CASSRSGTSGYNEQLF.

The chain's CDR3 is CAISEVELGYEQFF. CDR3 DNA sequence: TGTGCCATCAGTGAAGTCGAGCTGGGATATGAGCAGTTCTTC. The chain is built from TRBV10-3 and TRBJ2-1; D gene uncertain. V lost 3 bases and J 8 bases, leaving 14 bases between the germline ends. Germline loops: CDR1 ENHRY, CDR2 SYGVKD. The CDR3 has 14 amino acids.

In its sample, this clonotype was seen a few times. The chain recombines TRBV25-1 with TRBJ2-1; possible D gene TRBD2, 6 bases. The CDR3 is made up of 16 amino acids. Trimming stripped 1 base from V and 0 bases from J, with 10 bases between. Germline CDR1 reads MGHDK; CDR2 reads SYGVNS. The CDR3 is CASSESGGSSYNEQFF. The CDR3 DNA follows: TGTGCCAGCAGTGAATCCGGGGGAAGCTCCTACAATGAGCAGTTCTTC.

With regard to this clonotype: This clone may be a read error of a much larger clone one base away. V usage is TRBV20-1 and J usage is TRBJ2-3; 7 positions match TRBD2. J lost 0 bases, V lost 2 bases, and 8 bases had no gene match. CDR3 length equals 16 residues. Germline V gene data show CDR1 as DFQATT and CDR2 as SNEGSKA (reference sequence). In nucleotides, the CDR3 is TGCAGTGCTAGACACCGACTAGCCCCTAGCACAGATACGCAGTATTTT. It is translated as CSARHRLAPSTDTQYF.

V is TRBV6-1 and J is TRBJ2-2, with D possibly matching TRBD1 (6 bases). V lost 2 bases, J lost 5 bases, and 12 bases lay in between. This CDR3 comprises 15 residues. Germline V CDR1 and CDR2: MNHNS, SASEGT. This CDR3 is CASSERAGDTGELFF. The CDR3 bases are TGTGCCAGCAGTGAAAGGGCAGGGGATACCGGGGAGCTGTTTTTT.

This clonotype was found many times. The J gene is TRBJ1-6, the V gene TRBV20-1; D is undetermined. CDR1 is DFQATT and CDR2 is SNEGSKA in the germline V gene (reference sequence). The V and J ends lost 2 bases and 9 bases respectively, with 14 bases between them. The CDR3 length is 14 residues. For the CDR3, the DNA is TGCAGTGCTAGACGCCCCCAGGATCGTTCACCCCTCCACTTT. This sequence encodes CSARRPQDRSPLHF.

By share of the sample, this clonotype is medium-sized. This chain connects TRBV20-1 to TRBJ2-7, with 8 bases fitting TRBD2. The CDR3 has 14 residues. From germline, CDR1 is DFQATT and CDR2 SNEGSKA (reference sequence). V was pared by 1 base and J by 3 bases, with 5 bases of the junction left unmatched. CDR3 in amino acids: CSARGGTSDYEQYF. CDR3 coding DNA: TGCAGTGCTAGAGGAGGGACTAGTGACTACGAGCAGTACTTC.

To note about this clonotype: Because it lacks the conserved phenylalanine or tryptophan at the end, this CDR3 is likely a read error. The chain combines TRBV24-1 with TRBJ2-1, with D maybe TRBD2 (6 bases). The V end was cut by 7 bases, the J end by 6 bases, with 18 bases between. Germline-derived CDR1 and CDR2 are KGHDR and SFDVKD. This CDR3 is built from 15 residues. Here the CDR3 reads CATSQPGLRVNEQFL. CDR3 nucleotides: TGTGCCACCAGCCAACCGGGACTCAGGGTCAATGAGCAGTTCCTC.

The table lists this clonotype with a few counts. The chain carries TRBV11-2 and TRBJ2-3; D might be TRBD2 (7 bases). CDR1 is SGHAT, CDR2 FQNNGV, per germline. V lost 2 bases and J lost 1, with 16 bases in between. CDR3 length equals 17 residues. CDR3 protein: CASSLRRGGWGTDTQYF. DNA for the CDR3: TGTGCCAGCAGCTTAAGGAGGGGGGGCTGGGGCACAGATACGCAGTATTTT.

Concerning this clonotype itself: A read error may account for a junction end that differs from germline. J is TRBJ2-1 and V is TRBV20-1, with D hard to call. This CDR3 is 13 amino acids long. Germline CDR1 and CDR2: DFQATT and SNEGSKA (reference sequence). The CDR3 here is CSAREPNYNEQSF. The CDR3 region has the DNA TGCAGTGCTAGAGAGCCTAACTACAATGAGCAGTCCTTC.

The J gene is TRBJ2-5, the V gene TRBV6-1, with 10 bases fitting TRBD1. CDR1 and CDR2 from the germline V gene are MNHNS and SASEGT. This CDR3 contains 17 residues. V was clipped by 6 bases and J by 1 base; unmatched bases: 11. CDR3: CASSDTGTGEIQETQYF. In DNA form, the CDR3 reads TGTGCCAGCAGCGATACCGGGACAGGGGAGATCCAAGAGACCCAGTACTTC.

This clonotype was seen a few times. The chain links TRBV27 to TRBJ2-7, with 8 bases fitting TRBD2. Germline V lookup: CDR1 MNHEY, CDR2 SMNVEV (reference sequence). The CDR3 totals 15 residues. V lost 5 bases to trimming and J lost 0 bases; unmatched junction nucleotides: 6. The CDR3 protein is CASSPRGRSSYEQYF. CDR3 DNA: TGTGCCAGCAGTCCCCGCGGGAGGAGCTCCTACGAGCAGTACTTC.

With regard to this clonotype: This likely comes from a read error, as the CDR3 has no conserved phenylalanine or tryptophan at its end. CDR3 protein: CASSQRNLTNMNTEAFS. Written as DNA, the CDR3 is TGTGCCAGCAGCCAACGGAATTTAACAAATATGAACACTGAAGCTTTCTCT. The gene calls are TRBV14 and TRBJ1-1; D gene ambiguous. The CDR3 loop spans 17 amino acids. V lost 2 bases, J lost 0 bases, and 16 bases lay in between. The germline V gene has CDR1 SGHDN and CDR2 FVKESK.

This clonotype was detected only a few times. The rearrangement uses TRBV7-8 and TRBJ2-3; TRBD1 matches at 8 bases. V lost 5 bases and J lost 6; bases outside the gene matches: 13. Germline CDR1 is SGHVS and CDR2 is FQNEAQ. The CDR3 totals 16 residues. The CDR3 bases are TGTGCCAGCAGCACCGCCGGGACAGGATTACAGGATACGCAGTATTTT. This codes for CASSTAGTGLQDTQYF.

In the case of this clonotype: The CDR3 carries no conserved terminal phenylalanine or tryptophan, so it likely arises from a read error. The gene calls are TRBV2 and TRBJ1-1; no firm D call. Germline V CDR1 and CDR2: SNHLY, FYNNEI. The CDR3 is 13 amino acids. Trimming stripped 2 bases from V and 1 base from J, with 5 bases between. The CDR3 DNA reads TGTGCCAGCAGTGAAATGGGGAACACTGAAGCTTTCCTT. This gives the protein CASSEMGNTEAFL.

The chain joins TRBV7-2 to TRBJ2-1; D is uncertain. This CDR3 is built from 14 residues. The germline gives CDR1 SGHTA, CDR2 FQGNSA. The V end was cut by 1 base, the J end by 10 bases, with 14 bases between. The CDR3 DNA reads TGTGCCAGCAGCTTAGGATTCCGCGTAGGCGAGCAGTTCTTC. This sequence encodes CASSLGFRVGEQFF.

The chain uses TRBV13 and TRBJ2-3; 7 positions agree with TRBD1. This CDR3 region has 17 residues. Germline trimming cut 0 bases from V and 1 base from J; bases unmatched to any gene: 7. Germline V gene sequence: CDR1 PRHDT, CDR2 FYEKMQ (reference sequence). The DNA for the CDR3 is TGTGCCAGCAGCTTAGGCCTGAGTAGGGGGCGCACAGATACGCAGTATTTT. Amino acid sequence: CASSLGLSRGRTDTQYF.

The J gene is TRBJ2-3, the V gene TRBV9, with TRBD2 matching over 9 bases. The junction had 2 bases not matched to a gene; V was cut back by 0 bases and J by 0 bases. The length of the CDR3 is 16 residues. Germline loops: CDR1 SGDLS, CDR2 YYNGEE. Here the CDR3 DNA reads TGTGCCAGCAGCGTAGGAAGCGGGGGGAGCACAGATACGCAGTATTTT. It specifies CASSVGSGGSTDTQYF.

V and J are TRBV5-4 and TRBJ2-5; D might be TRBD2 (6 bases). Looked up from germline, CDR1 is SGHNT and CDR2 is YYREEE (reference sequence). The CDR3 contains 15 residues. Trimming took 4 bases from V and 3 from J, leaving 16 bases between them. The CDR3: CASSPGAGYEETQYF. The CDR3 nucleotides are TGTGCCAGCAGCCCGGGAGCAGGGTATGAAGAGACCCAGTACTTC.

This rearrangement joins TRBV20-1 to TRBJ2-2, with a possible D match to TRBD1 (6 bases). V dropped 0 bases and J dropped 0 bases, with 14 bases sitting between them. This CDR3 comprises 17 residues. The germline V gene has CDR1 DFQATT and CDR2 SNEGSKA (reference sequence). The CDR3 DNA is TGCAGTGCTAGAGATAGCAGGGACACCCCGAACACCGGGGAGCTGTTTTTT. Amino acids: CSARDSRDTPNTGELFF.

This clonotype was seen a handful of times. The chain is built from TRBV10-3 and TRBJ2-1; 8 bases match TRBD1. Germline CDR1 ENHRY, CDR2 SYGVKD. V lost 6 bases to trimming and J lost 7 bases; unmatched junction nucleotides: 8. The CDR3 runs to 14 residues. The CDR3 DNA follows: TGTGCCATCAGGCCAGGGGGCGCGGGAAATGAGCAGTTCTTC. It translates to CAIRPGGAGNEQFF.

Note on this clonotype: An end of the junction differs from the germline gene, which may be a read error. The J gene is TRBJ1-6, the V gene TRBV6-5; tentative D call: TRBD1 (6 bases). The CDR3 contains 14 residues. Germline values: CDR1 MNHEY, CDR2 SVGAGI. The CDR3 sequence is CASRAGGASSPLYF. The DNA of the CDR3 is TGTGCCAGCAGGGCGGGGGGGGCAAGTTCACCCCTCTACTTT.

V is TRBV2 and J is TRBJ1-1; 7 nucleotides align to TRBD1. CDR1 SNHLY and CDR2 FYNNEI come from the germline V gene. The CDR3 loop spans 13 amino acids. The V segment lost 9 bases and the J segment 5 bases; nucleotides outside the gene matches: 9. DNA for the CDR3: TGTGCCAGTGGGCATCAGGGGGGGACTGAAGCTTTCTTT. It yields the protein CASGHQGGTEAFF.

The J gene is TRBJ1-2, the V gene TRBV7-9, with a weak D call TRBD1 (6 bases). The CDR3 is 13 amino acids. CDR1 and CDR2 (germline): SEHNR, FQNEAQ (reference sequence). V lost 3 bases and J 5 bases, leaving 10 bases between the germline ends. CDR3 in amino acids: CASSLEGGYGYTF. The CDR3 DNA reads as TGTGCCAGCAGCTTGGAAGGGGGGTATGGCTACACCTTC.

This clonotype was seen a handful of times. The genes are TRBV20-1 and TRBJ2-1; 7 bases agree with TRBD2. J gave up 2 bases and V 7 bases, and 5 bases lay outside the gene matches. The CDR3 consists of 13 residues. Germline assignment: CDR1 DFQATT and CDR2 SNEGSKA (reference sequence). The CDR3 sequence is CSVRTSAYNEQFF. As DNA, the CDR3 is TGCAGTGTGAGAACTAGCGCCTACAATGAGCAGTTCTTC.